This T cell receptor (beta chain) was identified in a study of PD-1 blockade in classical Hodgkin lymphoma. This sample's time point: cycle 4 day 1 (C4D1), after five to seven weeks of nivolumab. Following autologous stem cell transplantation, relapse occurred in every patient, and exposure to brentuximab vedotin varied. Magnetic negative selection of thawed PBMCs was the method by which CD4+ T cells were purified. This CDR3 contains 15 residues. The V segment lost 4 bases and the J segment 9 bases; nucleotides outside the gene matches: 13. Germline CDR1 is MNHNY and CDR2 is SVGAGI (reference sequence). Repertoires were generated with immunoSEQ multiplex PCR, while TCRdb's copy carries only in-frame clones and drops some. This sample yields about 18,000 clones, of which around four fifths are seen a single time; roughly 2.7% belongs to the top ten.

The receptor was derived from a human donor with classical Hodgkin lymphoma. Sequenced here: CD4+ T cells from blood, sampled before the fourth cycle of nivolumab. V gene TRBV6-6 combines with J gene TRBJ2-7; 9 bases align to TRBD2. CDR3 in amino acids: CASSSLGGAGGWQYF. The DNA of the CDR3 is TGTGCCAGCAGTTCCCTCGGTGGAGCGGGAGGTTGGCAGTACTTC.